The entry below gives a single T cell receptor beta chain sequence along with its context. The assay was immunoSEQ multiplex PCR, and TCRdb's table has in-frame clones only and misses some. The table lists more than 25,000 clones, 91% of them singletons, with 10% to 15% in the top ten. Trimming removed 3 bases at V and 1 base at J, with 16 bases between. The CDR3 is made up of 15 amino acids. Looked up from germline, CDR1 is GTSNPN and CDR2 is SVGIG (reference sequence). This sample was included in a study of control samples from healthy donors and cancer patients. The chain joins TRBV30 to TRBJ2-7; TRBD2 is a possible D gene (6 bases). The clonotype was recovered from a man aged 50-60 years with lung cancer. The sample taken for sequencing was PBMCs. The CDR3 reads CAWSPGLPESYEQYF. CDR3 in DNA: TGTGCCTGGAGCCCGGGACTCCCCGAGTCCTACGAGCAGTACTTC. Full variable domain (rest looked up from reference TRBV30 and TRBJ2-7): SQTIHQWPATLVQPVGSPLSLECTVEGTSNPNLYWYRQAAGRGLQLLFYSVGIGQISSEVPQNLSASRPQDRQFILSSKKLLLSDSGFYLCAWSPGLPESYEQYFGPGTRLTVT.